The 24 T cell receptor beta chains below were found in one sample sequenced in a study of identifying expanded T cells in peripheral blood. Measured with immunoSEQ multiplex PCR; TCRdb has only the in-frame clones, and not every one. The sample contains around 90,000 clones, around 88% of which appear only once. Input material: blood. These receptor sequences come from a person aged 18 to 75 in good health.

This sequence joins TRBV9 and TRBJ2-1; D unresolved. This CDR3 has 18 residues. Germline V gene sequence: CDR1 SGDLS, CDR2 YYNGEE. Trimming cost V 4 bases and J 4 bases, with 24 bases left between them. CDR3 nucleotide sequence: TGTGCCAGCAGCACAAGCCGGACGCTTGAGTCGTCGTACAATGAGCAGTTCTTC. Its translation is CASSTSRTLESSYNEQFF.

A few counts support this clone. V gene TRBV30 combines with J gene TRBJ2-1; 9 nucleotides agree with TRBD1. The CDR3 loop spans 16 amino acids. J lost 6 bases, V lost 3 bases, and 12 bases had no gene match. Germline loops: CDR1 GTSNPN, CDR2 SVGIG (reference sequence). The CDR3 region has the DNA TGTGCCTGGAGGGCCTCCGGGACAGGGAGGGTCAATGAGCAGTTCTTC. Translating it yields CAWRASGTGRVNEQFF.

CDR3 bases: TGTGCCAGCATCTCGCTAACGAACACCGGGGAGCTGTTTTTT. This encodes CASISLTNTGELFF. The chain uses TRBV2 and TRBJ2-2; D is unresolved. The CDR3 totals 14 residues. Trimming took 7 bases from V and 0 from J, leaving 9 bases between them. Germline CDR1 SNHLY, CDR2 FYNNEI.

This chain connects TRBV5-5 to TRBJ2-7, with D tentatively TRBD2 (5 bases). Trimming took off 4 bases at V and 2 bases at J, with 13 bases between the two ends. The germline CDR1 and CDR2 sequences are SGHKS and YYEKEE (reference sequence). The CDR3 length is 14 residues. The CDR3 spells CASSRRWEPYEQYF. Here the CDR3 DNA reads TGTGCCAGCAGCCGGAGGTGGGAGCCCTACGAGCAGTACTTC.

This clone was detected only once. CDR3 coding DNA: TGTGCCAGCAGCAACCGCGGGGGTGGCACAGATACGCAGTATTTT. Its translation: CASSNRGGGTDTQYF. The chain is built from TRBV9 and TRBJ2-3; 7 positions match TRBD2. Germline V lookup: CDR1 SGDLS, CDR2 YYNGEE. This CDR3 spans 15 amino acids. Losses at the gene ends were 4 bases for V and 1 base for J; bases not matched to a gene: 6.

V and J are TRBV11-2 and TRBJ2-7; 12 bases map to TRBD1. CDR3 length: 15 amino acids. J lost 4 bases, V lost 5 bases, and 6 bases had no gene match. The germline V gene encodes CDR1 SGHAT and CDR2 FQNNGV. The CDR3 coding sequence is TGTGCCAGCAGCGGGAGGGACAGGGGGCTGTACGAGCAGTACTTC. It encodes CASSGRDRGLYEQYF.

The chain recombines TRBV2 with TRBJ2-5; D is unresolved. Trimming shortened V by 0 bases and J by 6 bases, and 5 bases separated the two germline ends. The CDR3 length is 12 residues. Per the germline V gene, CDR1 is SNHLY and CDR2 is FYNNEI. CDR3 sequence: CASSEALKTQYF. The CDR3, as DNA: TGTGCCAGCAGTGAAGCCCTCAAGACCCAGTACTTC.

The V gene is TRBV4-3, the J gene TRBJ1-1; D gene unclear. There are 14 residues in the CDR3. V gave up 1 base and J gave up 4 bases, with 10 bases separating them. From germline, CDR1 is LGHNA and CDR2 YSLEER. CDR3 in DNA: TGCGCCAGCAGCCAAGGGATCCAAAGCACTGAAGCTTTCTTT. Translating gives CASSQGIQSTEAFF.

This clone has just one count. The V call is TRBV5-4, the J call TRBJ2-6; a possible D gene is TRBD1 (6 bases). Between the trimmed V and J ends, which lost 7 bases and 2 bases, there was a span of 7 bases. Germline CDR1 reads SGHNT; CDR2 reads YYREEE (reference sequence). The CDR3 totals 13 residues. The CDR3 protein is CASGGTGANVLTF. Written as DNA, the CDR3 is TGTGCCAGCGGGGGCACTGGGGCCAACGTCCTGACTTTC.

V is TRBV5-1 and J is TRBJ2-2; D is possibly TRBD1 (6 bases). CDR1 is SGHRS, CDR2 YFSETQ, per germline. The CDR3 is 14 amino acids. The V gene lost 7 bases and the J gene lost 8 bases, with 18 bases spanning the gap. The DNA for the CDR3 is TGCGCCAGCCAATTAAAGGGGGATGTTGGGGAGCTGTTTTTT. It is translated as CASQLKGDVGELFF. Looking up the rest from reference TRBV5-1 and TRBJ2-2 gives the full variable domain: KAGVTQTPRYLIKTRGQQVTLSCSPISGHRSVSWYQQTPGQGLQFLFEYFSETQRNKGNFPGRFSGRQFSNSRSEMNVSTLELGDSALYLCASQLKGDVGELFFGEGSRLTVL.

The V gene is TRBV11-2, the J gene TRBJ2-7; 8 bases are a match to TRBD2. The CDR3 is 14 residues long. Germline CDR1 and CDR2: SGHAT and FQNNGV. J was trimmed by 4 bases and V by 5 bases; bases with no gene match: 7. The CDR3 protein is CASSRSGGIYEQYF. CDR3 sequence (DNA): TGTGCCAGCAGCCGAAGCGGGGGTATATACGAGCAGTACTTC.

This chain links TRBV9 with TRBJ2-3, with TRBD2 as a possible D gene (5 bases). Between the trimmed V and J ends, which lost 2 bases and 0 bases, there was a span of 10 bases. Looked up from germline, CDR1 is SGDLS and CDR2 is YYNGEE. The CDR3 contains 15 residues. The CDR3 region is CASSVGADSTDTQYF. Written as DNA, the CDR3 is TGTGCCAGCAGCGTGGGAGCGGATAGCACAGATACGCAGTATTTT.

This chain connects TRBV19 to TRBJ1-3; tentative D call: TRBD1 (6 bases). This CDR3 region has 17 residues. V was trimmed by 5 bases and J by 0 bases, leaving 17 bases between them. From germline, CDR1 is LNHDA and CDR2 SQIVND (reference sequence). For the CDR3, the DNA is TGTGCCAGTAGTTCTCAATTTACAGGGCTCTCTGGAAACACCATATATTTT. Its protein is CASSSQFTGLSGNTIYF.

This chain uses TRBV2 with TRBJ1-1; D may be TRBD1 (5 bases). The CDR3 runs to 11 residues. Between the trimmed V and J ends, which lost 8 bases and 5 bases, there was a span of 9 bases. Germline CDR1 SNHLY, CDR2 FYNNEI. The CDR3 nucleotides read TGTGCCAGCGGAAGGGGAACTGAAGCTTTCTTT. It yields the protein CASGRGTEAFF.

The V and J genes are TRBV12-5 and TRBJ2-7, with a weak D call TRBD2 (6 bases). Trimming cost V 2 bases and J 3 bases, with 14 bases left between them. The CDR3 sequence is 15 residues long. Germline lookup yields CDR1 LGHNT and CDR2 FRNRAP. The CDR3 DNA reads TGTGCTAGTGGTTTGTCACTAGCAGAGGTCTACGAGCAGTACTTC. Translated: CASGLSLAEVYEQYF.

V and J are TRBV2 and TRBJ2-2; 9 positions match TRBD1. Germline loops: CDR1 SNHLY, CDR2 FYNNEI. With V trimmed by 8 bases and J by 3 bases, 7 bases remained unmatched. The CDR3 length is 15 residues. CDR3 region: CASGEGQGYTGELFF. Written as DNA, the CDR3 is TGTGCCAGCGGGGAGGGACAGGGCTACACCGGGGAGCTGTTTTTT. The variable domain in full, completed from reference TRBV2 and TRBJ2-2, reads EPEVTQTPSHQVTQMGQEVILRCVPISNHLYFYWYRQILGQKVEFLVSFYNNEISEKSEIFDDQFSVERPDGSNFTLKIRSTKLEDSAMYFCASGEGQGYTGELFFGEGSRLTVL.

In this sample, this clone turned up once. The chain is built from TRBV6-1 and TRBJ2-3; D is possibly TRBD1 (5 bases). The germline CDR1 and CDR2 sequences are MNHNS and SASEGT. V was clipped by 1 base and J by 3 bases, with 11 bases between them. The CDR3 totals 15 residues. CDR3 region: CASSEVDSATDTQYF. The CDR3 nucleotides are TGTGCCAGCAGTGAAGTTGACAGCGCTACAGATACGCAGTATTTT.

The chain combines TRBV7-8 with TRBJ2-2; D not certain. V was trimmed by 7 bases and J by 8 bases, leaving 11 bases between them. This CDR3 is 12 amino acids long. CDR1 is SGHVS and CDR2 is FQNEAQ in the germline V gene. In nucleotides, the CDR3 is TGTGCCAGCACCCGGTTGAGAGGGGAGCTGTTTTTT. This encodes CASTRLRGELFF. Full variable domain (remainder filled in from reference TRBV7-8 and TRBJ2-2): GAGVSQSPRYKVAKRGQDVALRCDPISGHVSLFWYQQALGQGPEFLTYFQNEAQLDKSGLPSDRFFAERPEGSVSTLKIQRTQQEDSAVYLCASTRLRGELFFGEGSRLTVL.

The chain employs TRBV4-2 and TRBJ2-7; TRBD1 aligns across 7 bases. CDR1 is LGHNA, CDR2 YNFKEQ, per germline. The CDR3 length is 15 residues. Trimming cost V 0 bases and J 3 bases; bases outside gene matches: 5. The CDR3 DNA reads TGTGCCAGCAGCCAAGAAGGGGGCGAGTACTACGAGCAGTACTTC. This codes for CASSQEGGEYYEQYF.

CDR3 sequence reads: CASSRDGWAGANVLTF. The CDR3 coding sequence is TGTGCCAGCAGCCGGGATGGTTGGGCTGGGGCCAACGTCCTGACTTTC. The chain has TRBV5-8 and TRBJ2-6; D is perhaps TRBD2 (5 bases). Germline V gene data show CDR1 as SGHTS and CDR2 as YDEGEE. The CDR3 totals 16 residues. V lost 4 bases to trimming and J lost 2 bases, with 13 bases between them.

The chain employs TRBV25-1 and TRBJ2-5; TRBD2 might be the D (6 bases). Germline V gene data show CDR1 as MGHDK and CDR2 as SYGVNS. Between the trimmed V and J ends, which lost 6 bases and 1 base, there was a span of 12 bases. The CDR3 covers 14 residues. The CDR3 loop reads CASSSGTPQETQYF. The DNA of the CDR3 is TGTGCCAGCAGCTCCGGGACTCCCCAAGAGACCCAGTACTTC.

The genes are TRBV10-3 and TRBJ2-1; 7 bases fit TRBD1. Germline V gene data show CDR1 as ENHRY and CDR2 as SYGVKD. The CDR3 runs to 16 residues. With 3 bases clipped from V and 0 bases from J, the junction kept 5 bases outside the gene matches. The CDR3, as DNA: TGTGCCATCAGTGACCGGACAGGTAGCTCCTACAATGAGCAGTTCTTC. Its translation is CAISDRTGSSYNEQFF.

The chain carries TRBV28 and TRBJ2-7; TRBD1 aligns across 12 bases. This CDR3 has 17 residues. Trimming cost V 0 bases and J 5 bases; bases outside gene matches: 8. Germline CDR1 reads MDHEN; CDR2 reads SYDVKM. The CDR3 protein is CASSLWRPGQGAHEQYF. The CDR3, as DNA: TGTGCCAGCAGTTTATGGAGGCCGGGACAGGGGGCCCACGAGCAGTACTTC.

The CDR3 DNA is TGTGCCAGCAGATTTACAGGGGCCGCAGCCTACGAGCAGTACTTC. Its translation is CASRFTGAAAYEQYF. The J gene is TRBJ2-7, the V gene TRBV5-6, with 7 bases identical to TRBD1. CDR3 length equals 15 residues. CDR1 SGHDT and CDR2 YYEEEE come from the germline V gene. V was clipped by 5 bases and J by 2 bases; unmatched bases: 10.